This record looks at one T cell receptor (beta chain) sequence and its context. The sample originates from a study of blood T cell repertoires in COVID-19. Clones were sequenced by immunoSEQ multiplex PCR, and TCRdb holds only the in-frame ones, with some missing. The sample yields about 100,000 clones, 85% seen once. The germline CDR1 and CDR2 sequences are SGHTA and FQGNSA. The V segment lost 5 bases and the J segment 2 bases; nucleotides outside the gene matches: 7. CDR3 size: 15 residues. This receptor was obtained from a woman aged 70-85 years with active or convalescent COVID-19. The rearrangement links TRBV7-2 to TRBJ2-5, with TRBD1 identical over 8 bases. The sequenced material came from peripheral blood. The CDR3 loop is CASSPQGVRQETQYF. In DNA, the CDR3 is TGTGCCAGCAGCCCACAGGGGGTCCGACAAGAGACCCAGTACTTC.